Below, 20 T cell receptor beta chains from the same sample are listed, as sequenced in a study of technical replicates of blood from several donors. The data were produced by immunoSEQ multiplex PCR, yet TCRdb's version contains in-frame clones alone and is incomplete. The sample has approximately 70,000 clones, approximately 92% seen once. Sequencing input: T cells isolated from PBMCs. Source of these receptors: a human donor in good health.

This chain connects TRBV7-9 to TRBJ2-5; D might be TRBD2 (6 bases). Germline V lookup: CDR1 SEHNR, CDR2 FQNEAQ (reference sequence). The CDR3 extends over 14 amino acids. Trimming took off 5 bases at V and 5 bases at J, with 15 bases between the two ends. The CDR3 sequence: CASSPNGGGETQYF. CDR3 bases: TGTGCCAGCAGCCCAAACGGGGGAGGCGAGACCCAGTACTTC.

The chain is built from TRBV19 and TRBJ1-1; D is possibly TRBD1 (6 bases). This CDR3 is built from 13 residues. The germline gives CDR1 LNHDA, CDR2 SQIVND (reference sequence). With 9 bases removed from V and 0 bases from J, the gap between germline ends came to 11 bases. The CDR3 loop reads CASCEGVNTEAFF. CDR3 bases: TGTGCCAGCTGCGAGGGGGTGAACACTGAAGCTTTCTTT.

The chain couples TRBV30 to TRBJ2-7; 9 bases align to TRBD1. The germline CDR1 and CDR2 sequences are GTSNPN and SVGIG (reference sequence). This CDR3 has 13 amino acids. V lost 1 base to trimming and J lost 4 bases; unmatched junction nucleotides: 2. CDR3 residues: CAWSAGQGYEQYF. In DNA form, the CDR3 reads TGTGCCTGGAGTGCGGGACAGGGATACGAGCAGTACTTC.

The CDR3: CASSPSTVNNYGYTF. The CDR3 coding sequence is TGTGCCAGCAGCCCGTCGACAGTGAACAACTATGGCTACACCTTC. The chain joins TRBV7-9 to TRBJ1-2, with D tentatively TRBD1 (5 bases). In germline, CDR1 is SEHNR, CDR2 FQNEAQ (reference sequence). The CDR3 totals 15 residues. V dropped 5 bases and J dropped 2 bases, with 15 bases sitting between them.

The rearrangement joins TRBV11-2 to TRBJ2-3; possible D gene TRBD1, 5 bases. Germline loops: CDR1 SGHAT, CDR2 FQNNGV. This CDR3 is built from 19 residues. V was cut by 0 bases and J by 3 bases, with 22 bases left in between. The CDR3 DNA follows: TGTGCCAGCAGCTTAGATCTTAATATTGGGGCTCTGGGGACAGATACGCAGTATTTT. Its translation: CASSLDLNIGALGTDTQYF.

This clone was observed a single time. This chain connects TRBV5-1 to TRBJ2-1, with TRBD2 matching over 11 bases. The CDR3 is 15 amino acids. The V gene end was trimmed by 0 bases and the J gene end by 7 bases; junction bases not matched to a gene: 3. Germline V gives CDR1 SGHRS, CDR2 YFSETQ. CDR3 DNA: TGCGCCAGCAGCTTGGAGGGACTAGCGGTAAATGAGCAGTTCTTC. Its translation is CASSLEGLAVNEQFF.

V usage is TRBV7-2 and J usage is TRBJ2-7, with D possibly being TRBD1 (5 bases). This CDR3 is built from 11 residues. With 6 bases removed from V and 6 bases from J, the gap between germline ends came to 9 bases. The germline V gene has CDR1 SGHTA and CDR2 FQGNSA. CDR3 nucleotides: TGTGCCAGCAGTCAGGGTCGCGAGCAGTACTTC. It codes for CASSQGREQYF.

The V and J genes are TRBV30 and TRBJ1-1; D is ambiguous. Per the germline V gene, CDR1 is GTSNPN and CDR2 is SVGIG (reference sequence). The V end lost 0 bases, the J end lost 1 base, and 6 bases lay between the germline ends. The CDR3 totals 13 residues. The CDR3 region is CAWSVEENTEAFF. As DNA, the CDR3 is TGTGCCTGGAGTGTTGAGGAGAACACTGAAGCTTTCTTT. Full variable domain (remainder filled in from reference TRBV30 and TRBJ1-1): SQTIHQWPATLVQPVGSPLSLECTVEGTSNPNLYWYRQAAGRGLQLLFYSVGIGQISSEVPQNLSASRPQDRQFILSSKKLLLSDSGFYLCAWSVEENTEAFFGQGTRLTVV.

The V gene is TRBV11-2, the J gene TRBJ2-7, with a tentative D call TRBD1 (6 bases). The CDR3 consists of 15 residues. The germline CDR1 and CDR2 sequences are SGHAT and FQNNGV. Trimming removed 0 bases at V and 2 bases at J, with 11 bases between. DNA of the CDR3: TGTGCCAGCAGCTTAGATTTAGGGACACCCTACGAGCAGTACTTC. This translates into CASSLDLGTPYEQYF.

This chain joins TRBV15 and TRBJ1-4, with D unclear. Looked up from germline, CDR1 is LNHNV and CDR2 is YYDKDF (reference sequence). This CDR3 is 15 amino acids long. Trimming shortened V by 2 bases and J by 6 bases, and 13 bases separated the two germline ends. As DNA, the CDR3 is TGTGCCACCAGCAGACGACGTGTAAGCGATGAAAAACTGTTTTTT. This encodes CATSRRRVSDEKLFF.

The V and J genes are TRBV6-6 and TRBJ1-5, with D possibly TRBD1 on 5 matching bases. V was cut by 6 bases and J by 6 bases, with 9 bases left in between. The germline V gene encodes CDR1 MNHNY and CDR2 SVGAGI (reference sequence). The CDR3 covers 12 residues. Here the CDR3 reads CASSLTGQPQHF. In nucleotides, the CDR3 is TGTGCCAGCAGCCTTACAGGTCAGCCCCAGCATTTT.

DNA for the CDR3: TGTGCCAGCAGCTCAGACAGGGAGGTCACTGAAGCTTTCTTT. Amino acids: CASSSDREVTEAFF. V usage is TRBV11-2 and J usage is TRBJ1-1; 7 nucleotides align to TRBD1. The CDR3 consists of 14 residues. The V and J ends lost 4 bases and 4 bases, in that order; junction bases with no gene match: 6. Germline assignment: CDR1 SGHAT and CDR2 FQNNGV.

V gene TRBV7-6 combines with J gene TRBJ2-1; D perhaps matches TRBD2 (7 bases). V was shortened by 3 bases and J by 9 bases, with 18 bases between the two germline ends. This CDR3 has 15 amino acids. CDR1 and CDR2 from the germline V gene are SGHVS and FNYEAQ. CDR3 sequence (DNA): TGTGCCAGCAGCTTTGTGACTGGAGGGGGGGGTGAGCAGTTCTTC. Amino acids: CASSFVTGGGGEQFF.

The rearrangement uses TRBV6-5 and TRBJ2-1, with 14 bases identical to TRBD2. The CDR3 runs 15 residues. The V gene end was trimmed by 6 bases and the J gene end by 9 bases; junction bases not matched to a gene: 7. Per germline, CDR1 MNHEY and CDR2 SVGAGI. CDR3 DNA: TGTGCCAGCAGCTTAGGGACTAGCGGGAGAAGTGAGCAGTTCTTC. Its protein product is CASSLGTSGRSEQFF.

This clone was seen only once. J is TRBJ1-4 and V is TRBV4-1; D gene uncertain. Trimming removed 0 bases at V and 11 bases at J, with 10 bases between. The CDR3 has 13 residues. Germline assignment: CDR1 MGHRA and CDR2 YSYEKL. The CDR3, as DNA: TGCGCCAGCAGCCAAGAAAGCATAGAGAAACTGTTTTTT. This encodes CASSQESIEKLFF.

A note on this clone: Other DNA sequences in the same sample also yield this CDR3. The chain recombines TRBV27 with TRBJ2-7; TRBD1 matches at 8 bases. V lost 2 bases to trimming and J lost 0 bases; unmatched junction nucleotides: 0. The V gene's germline CDR1 is MNHEY and CDR2 SMNVEV (reference sequence). The CDR3 loop spans 14 amino acids. The CDR3 is CASSLDRGSYEQYF. The CDR3, as DNA: TGTGCCAGCAGTTTAGACAGGGGCTCCTACGAGCAGTACTTC.

This clone occurred a few times. The chain couples TRBV10-3 to TRBJ2-1; 7 nucleotides align to TRBD2. CDR3 length: 14 residues. Germline CDR1 ENHRY, CDR2 SYGVKD. Trimming cost V 3 bases and J 5 bases; bases outside gene matches: 4. CDR3 DNA: TGTGCCATCAGTGATTGGCGGGAGAACAATGAGCAGTTCTTC. Protein sequence: CAISDWRENNEQFF.

The gene calls are TRBV7-9 and TRBJ1-1, with a possible D match to TRBD1 (6 bases). This CDR3 has 12 amino acids. Germline-derived CDR1 and CDR2 are SEHNR and FQNEAQ (reference sequence). V was trimmed by 8 bases and J by 5 bases, leaving 12 bases between them. For the CDR3, the DNA is TGTGCCAGCTTACAGGGTATGACTGAAGCTTTCTTT. It specifies CASLQGMTEAFF. The whole variable domain, remainder taken from reference TRBV7-9 and TRBJ1-1, is DTGVSQNPRHKITKRGQNVTFRCDPISEHNRLYWYRQTLGQGPEFLTYFQNEAQLEKSRLLSDRFSAERPKGSFSTLEIQRTEQGDSAMYLCASLQGMTEAFFGQGTRLTVV.

The sample holds a few counts of this clone. V and J are TRBV7-9 and TRBJ1-1; 7 nucleotides match TRBD1. With V trimmed by 5 bases and J by 9 bases, 6 bases remained unmatched. Looked up from germline, CDR1 is SEHNR and CDR2 is FQNEAQ (reference sequence). This CDR3 has 12 amino acids. DNA of the CDR3: TGTGCCAGCAGCCCATCGACAGGGCAAGCTTTCTTT. This gives the protein CASSPSTGQAFF.

This chain uses TRBV6-5 with TRBJ2-3; D gene uncertain. V was shortened by 4 bases and J by 10 bases, with 6 bases between the two germline ends. The CDR3 runs 10 residues. Germline V gives CDR1 MNHEY, CDR2 SVGAGI. The chain's CDR3 is CASSSEPQYF. In DNA form, the CDR3 reads TGTGCCAGCAGTTCGGAGCCGCAGTATTTT.